The 30 T cell receptor beta chains given below trace back to one sample, sequenced in a study of cytomegalovirus exposure and HLA in healthy donors. The study ran its PCR with 60 Vbeta and 13 Jbeta primers. Profiling relied on immunoSEQ multiplex PCR, and the TCRdb table lists in-frame clones only, not all of them. The sample records fewer than 200,000 clones, less than 80% being singletons. Sequencing input: PBMCs. The receptors here all came from a man aged 35 to 55 in good health and CMV-seronegative.

The chain couples TRBV2 to TRBJ2-1; 8 positions match TRBD1. CDR3 length: 12 amino acids. V was pared by 4 bases and J by 7 bases, with 0 bases of the junction left unmatched. Germline-derived CDR1 and CDR2 are SNHLY and FYNNEI. The CDR3 DNA sequence: TGTGCCAGCAGTGGGACAGGGAATGAGCAGTTCTTC. Amino acids: CASSGTGNEQFF.

The chain links TRBV29-1 to TRBJ1-1, with TRBD1 as a possible D gene (5 bases). Germline CDR1 reads SQVTM; CDR2 reads ANQGSEA. V shed 4 bases and J shed 1 base, with 13 bases lying between them. This CDR3 is 14 amino acids long. CDR3 nucleotide sequence: TGCAGCGTTGGCAGGGAACAGTGGAACACTGAAGCTTTCTTT. Amino acids: CSVGREQWNTEAFF.

The chain links TRBV25-1 to TRBJ2-7; weak D call: TRBD1 (5 bases). Germline lookup yields CDR1 MGHDK and CDR2 SYGVNS. V was trimmed by 0 bases and J by 7 bases, leaving 7 bases between them. The CDR3 totals 12 residues. Written as DNA, the CDR3 is TGTGCCAGCAGTGAATATAGGGGAGAGCAGTACTTC. Translating it yields CASSEYRGEQYF.

The V gene is TRBV2, the J gene TRBJ2-1, with D possibly TRBD2 on 7 matching bases. This CDR3 has 16 residues. The V and J ends lost 2 bases and 3 bases respectively, with 14 bases between them. Germline V gene sequence: CDR1 SNHLY, CDR2 FYNNEI. CDR3 sequence reads: CASSEIVGGGYNEQFF. In DNA form, the CDR3 reads TGTGCCAGCAGTGAAATCGTGGGAGGGGGCTACAATGAGCAGTTCTTC.

CDR3 in amino acids: CAWSHRGDTEAFF. The DNA of the CDR3 is TGTGCCTGGAGTCACAGGGGGGACACTGAAGCTTTCTTT. J is TRBJ1-1 and V is TRBV30, with TRBD1 identical over 8 bases. Germline trimming cut 2 bases from V and 3 bases from J; bases unmatched to any gene: 2. CDR1 and CDR2 (germline): GTSNPN, SVGIG (reference sequence). The CDR3 has 13 residues.

The rearrangement links TRBV23-1 to TRBJ1-2; TRBD1 agrees at 8 bases. TRBV23-1 falls under the ORF class, with uncertain function. V shed 4 bases and J 5 bases; nucleotides not matched to a gene: 12. This CDR3 has 16 residues. Here the CDR3 DNA reads TGCGCCAGCAGTCTTCTACCCCGGGACAGGAAATATGGCTACACCTTC. Amino acids: CASSLLPRDRKYGYTF.

This rearrangement joins TRBV5-1 to TRBJ1-1; the D gene is possibly TRBD1 (6 bases). The germline V gene encodes CDR1 SGHRS and CDR2 YFSETQ. The CDR3 is made up of 16 amino acids. Trimming shortened V by 4 bases and J by 1 base, and 17 bases separated the two germline ends. The DNA for the CDR3 is TGCGCCAGCAGCGGGATCGACAGGCCAGAGAACACTGAAGCTTTCTTT. As protein: CASSGIDRPENTEAFF.

The CDR3 DNA follows: TGTGCCAGCAGTTCCAGACTAGCGGGAGGGCCGACTATATTGATACGATACGAGCAGTACTTC. It specifies CASSSRLAGGPTILIRYEQYF. The V and J genes are TRBV28 and TRBJ2-7; 14 positions match TRBD2. V was pared by 4 bases and J by 4 bases, with 21 bases of the junction left unmatched. Looked up from germline, CDR1 is MDHEN and CDR2 is SYDVKM. CDR3 size: 21 residues.

With respect to this clone: Germline and junction disagree at one end, which may indicate a read error. The chain joins TRBV7-7 to TRBJ2-3; no clear D. Germline CDR1 reads SSHAT; CDR2 reads FNYEAQ (reference sequence). CDR3 size: 14 residues. The CDR3 nucleotides read TGTGCTAGCAGCTTAGATGGCACCACAGATACGCAGTATTTT. This gives the protein CASSLDGTTDTQYF.

This sequence joins TRBV5-4 and TRBJ2-1, with D tentatively TRBD2 (7 bases). Germline CDR1 reads SGHNT; CDR2 reads YYREEE (reference sequence). The CDR3 spans 16 residues. The V end was cut by 1 base, the J end by 5 bases, with 16 bases between. As DNA, the CDR3 is TGTGCCAGCAGCTTGTGGGGGGGGGCGAGGAACAATGAGCAGTTCTTC. Residues: CASSLWGGARNNEQFF.

The chain employs TRBV6-1 and TRBJ2-3; the D is unclear. The CDR3 length is 17 residues. Germline V lookup: CDR1 MNHNS, CDR2 SASEGT. V shed 2 bases and J shed 0 bases, with 15 bases lying between them. The CDR3 reads CASSESGSPWSTDTQYF. CDR3 nucleotides: TGTGCCAGCAGTGAATCGGGTTCGCCTTGGAGCACAGATACGCAGTATTTT.

The chain uses TRBV19 and TRBJ2-1; possible D gene TRBD1, 5 bases. The CDR3 runs to 12 residues. V lost 6 bases to trimming and J lost 4 bases, with 7 bases between them. Looked up from germline, CDR1 is LNHDA and CDR2 is SQIVND (reference sequence). CDR3 in DNA: TGTGCCAGTAGCAGGGTTTACAATGAGCAGTTCTTC. Its protein product is CASSRVYNEQFF.

This chain joins TRBV5-1 and TRBJ2-5; 12 bases fit TRBD2. In germline, CDR1 is SGHRS, CDR2 YFSETQ. After removal of 0 bases from V and 5 bases from J, the junction contained 5 bases not matched to a gene. This CDR3 region has 16 residues. DNA of the CDR3: TGCGCCAGCAGCTTGGGACTAGCGGGAGAATCGGAGACCCAGTACTTC. As protein: CASSLGLAGESETQYF. The variable domain in full, with the rest retrieved from reference TRBV5-1 and TRBJ2-5, is KAGVTQTPRYLIKTRGQQVTLSCSPISGHRSVSWYQQTPGQGLQFLFEYFSETQRNKGNFPGRFSGRQFSNSRSEMNVSTLELGDSALYLCASSLGLAGESETQYFGPGTRLLVL.

V and J are TRBV27 and TRBJ1-1; D is ambiguous. V lost 5 bases and J lost 2, with 12 bases in between. Germline values: CDR1 MNHEY, CDR2 SMNVEV (reference sequence). CDR3 length: 14 residues. This CDR3 is CASSPDWSNTEAFF. The CDR3 DNA reads as TGTGCCAGCAGTCCAGACTGGTCTAACACTGAAGCTTTCTTT.

This clone has only one observation. The genes are TRBV27 and TRBJ1-2; tentatively, D is TRBD1 (5 bases). The germline V gene encodes CDR1 MNHEY and CDR2 SMNVEV (reference sequence). The CDR3 extends over 13 amino acids. The V and J ends lost 5 bases and 8 bases respectively, with 15 bases between them. The DNA of the CDR3 is TGTGCCAGCAGTCCTGGGGGGGAGGTCGGCTACACCTTC. This codes for CASSPGGEVGYTF.

This chain joins TRBV5-5 and TRBJ2-5, with 8 nucleotides matching TRBD2. The trim removed 4 bases at V and 1 base at J, leaving 3 bases unmatched. The CDR3 is 14 residues long. The V gene's germline CDR1 is SGHKS and CDR2 YYEKEE (reference sequence). The CDR3 DNA reads TGTGCCAGCAGCCAAGGACTAGCCCAAGAGACCCAGTACTTC. Translation gives CASSQGLAQETQYF. The full variable domain, in which reference TRBV5-5 and TRBJ2-5 provide the parts outside the CDR3, is DAGVTQSPTHLIKTRGQQVTLRCSPISGHKSVSWYQQVLGQGPQFIFQYYEKEERGRGNFPDRFSARQFPNYSSELNVNALLLGDSALYLCASSQGLAQETQYFGPGTRLLVL.

This chain connects TRBV30 to TRBJ2-7; 9 bases fit TRBD1. Per germline, CDR1 GTSNPN and CDR2 SVGIG (reference sequence). CDR3 size: 14 residues. V was pared by 3 bases and J by 4 bases, with 7 bases of the junction left unmatched. CDR3 nucleotide sequence: TGTGCCTGGAGAGCCGGGACAGGGCCTTACGAGCAGTACTTC. Protein: CAWRAGTGPYEQYF.

The rearrangement links TRBV18 to TRBJ1-4, with 10 bases that match TRBD1. Per germline, CDR1 KGHSH and CDR2 LQKENI. The CDR3 extends over 17 amino acids. J lost 8 bases, V lost 2 bases, and 11 bases had no gene match. The CDR3 loop is CASSPSTAGTGVEKLFF. The CDR3 DNA reads TGTGCCAGCTCACCAAGTACCGCAGGGACAGGGGTCGAAAAACTGTTTTTT. The full variable domain, its missing parts supplied by reference TRBV18 and TRBJ1-4, is NAGVMQNPRHLVRRRGQEARLRCSPMKGHSHVYWYRQLPEEGLKFMVYLQKENIIDESGMPKERFSAEFPKEGPSILRIQQVVRGDSAAYFCASSPSTAGTGVEKLFFGSGTQLSVL.

The chain links TRBV28 to TRBJ2-1, with TRBD1 matching 8 bases. The CDR3 has 15 amino acids. The V segment lost 6 bases and the J segment 9 bases; nucleotides outside the gene matches: 13. Germline V gene lookup returns CDR1 MDHEN and CDR2 SYDVKM. CDR3 bases: TGTGCCAGCAGCGTCGGGGACAGGCCACATTTTGAGCAGTTCTTC. Translating gives CASSVGDRPHFEQFF.

This clone was seen only a few times. This sequence joins TRBV2 and TRBJ1-6; no definite D call. The CDR3 covers 12 residues. Germline V lookup: CDR1 SNHLY, CDR2 FYNNEI. V dropped 8 bases and J dropped 8 bases, with 10 bases sitting between them. The CDR3 nucleotides are TGTGCCAGCGGAAACGGGGATTCACCCCTCCACTTT. Its protein is CASGNGDSPLHF.

This chain uses TRBV7-8 with TRBJ2-5; perhaps TRBD1 as D (8 bases). V was shortened by 5 bases and J by 4 bases, with 26 bases between the two germline ends. The V gene's germline CDR1 is SGHVS and CDR2 FQNEAQ. The CDR3 has 18 amino acids. Here the CDR3 DNA reads TGTGCCAGCAGCCCTTCATCAATCCGGACAGGGAGGGCAGAGACCCAGTACTTC. It encodes CASSPSSIRTGRAETQYF.

The gene calls are TRBV28 and TRBJ2-1; a weak D match, TRBD1 (5 bases). CDR1 is MDHEN and CDR2 is SYDVKM in the germline V gene. V gave up 2 bases and J gave up 6 bases, with 20 bases separating them. The CDR3 is 17 residues long. The CDR3 DNA reads as TGTGCCAGCAGTTTAAGTCCAGGGAAACAAGAGTTCAATGAGCAGTTCTTC. It codes for CASSLSPGKQEFNEQFF.

V is TRBV5-1 and J is TRBJ2-5; D possibly corresponds to TRBD1 (5 bases). The CDR3 is made up of 13 amino acids. V was shortened by 2 bases and J by 1 base, with 6 bases between the two germline ends. CDR1 SGHRS and CDR2 YFSETQ come from the germline V gene. CDR3 sequence reads: CASSFRVQETQYF. CDR3 in DNA: TGCGCCAGCAGCTTCAGGGTCCAAGAGACCCAGTACTTC.

The chain has TRBV6-1 and TRBJ2-7; 7 positions match TRBD1. This CDR3 contains 13 residues. Germline loops: CDR1 MNHNS, CDR2 SASEGT. Germline trimming cut 6 bases from V and 3 bases from J; bases unmatched to any gene: 5. The CDR3 spells CASSLHRGYEQYF. Written as DNA, the CDR3 is TGTGCCAGCAGCCTACACAGGGGCTACGAGCAGTACTTC.

The J gene is TRBJ1-4, the V gene TRBV5-4; 11 positions match TRBD1. J lost 7 bases, V lost 2 bases, and 4 bases had no gene match. CDR1 and CDR2 (germline): SGHNT, YYREEE (reference sequence). The CDR3 length is 15 residues. CDR3 in amino acids: CASSLGQGAGEKLFF. The CDR3 region has the DNA TGTGCCAGCAGCTTAGGACAGGGGGCGGGTGAAAAACTGTTTTTT.

This rearrangement joins TRBV5-1 to TRBJ1-4, with TRBD1 identical over 12 bases. This CDR3 contains 16 residues. Germline lookup yields CDR1 SGHRS and CDR2 YFSETQ. V lost 0 bases, J lost 7 bases, and 4 bases stayed unmatched. The CDR3 is CASSLGDRGRAEKLFF. The CDR3 DNA is TGCGCCAGCAGCTTGGGGGACAGGGGGCGAGCTGAAAAACTGTTTTTT.

The chain carries TRBV29-1 and TRBJ1-4, with D tentatively TRBD1 (6 bases). V was clipped by 7 bases and J by 5 bases, with 14 bases between them. Looked up from germline, CDR1 is SQVTM and CDR2 is ANQGSEA. The CDR3 has 13 amino acids. CDR3 amino acids: CSAVGAYNEKLFF. For the CDR3, the DNA is TGCAGCGCGGTGGGGGCCTACAATGAAAAACTGTTTTTT.

In this sample, this clone turned up once. The chain uses TRBV19 and TRBJ2-6; a possible D gene is TRBD2 (5 bases). This CDR3 is built from 14 residues. Germline V gene data show CDR1 as LNHDA and CDR2 as SQIVND (reference sequence). Trimming stripped 5 bases from V and 1 base from J, with 6 bases between. Here the CDR3 DNA reads TGTGCCAGTAGTCGAGGGTCTGGGGCCAACGTCCTGACTTTC. It encodes CASSRGSGANVLTF.

The V gene is TRBV5-6, the J gene TRBJ2-7; 9 nucleotides align to TRBD2. The V gene's germline CDR1 is SGHDT and CDR2 YYEEEE. V shed 3 bases and J 1 base; nucleotides not matched to a gene: 17. CDR3 length equals 19 residues. The CDR3 sequence: CASSWYGGSGSSRSYEQYF. CDR3 nucleotide sequence: TGTGCCAGCAGCTGGTATGGGGGTAGCGGGAGTTCGCGATCCTACGAGCAGTACTTC.

The gene calls are TRBV29-1 and TRBJ1-2; perhaps TRBD1 as D (6 bases). Trimming stripped 6 bases from V and 2 bases from J, with 19 bases between. The CDR3 loop spans 15 amino acids. Germline V lookup: CDR1 SQVTM, CDR2 ANQGSEA. The CDR3 DNA reads TGCAGCGTGGCCCGGGAGGGGGGGCCAAACTATGGCTACACCTTC. Translated: CSVAREGGPNYGYTF.